Presented here are 21 T cell receptor beta chains from one specimen sequenced in a study of cytomegalovirus exposure and HLA in healthy donors. PCR used 60 Vbeta primers and 13 Jbeta primers. Produced via immunoSEQ multiplex PCR; TCRdb's table is partial and in-frame only. This sample has 150,000 to 200,000 clones, with around 79% found just once. Sequenced material: PBMCs. The receptors originated from a middle-aged man in good health and CMV-seropositive.

The rearrangement joins TRBV11-2 to TRBJ2-3; D gene ambiguous. Germline V lookup: CDR1 SGHAT, CDR2 FQNNGV. The length of the CDR3 is 12 residues. V gave up 5 bases and J gave up 6 bases, with 9 bases separating them. Here the CDR3 reads CASSTDRDTQYF. Written as DNA, the CDR3 is TGTGCCAGCAGCACTGATCGCGATACGCAGTATTTT.

The CDR3, as DNA: TGTGCCAGCGCCCAGGGCAATTCCTACGAGCAGTACTTC. Its translation is CASAQGNSYEQYF. V and J are TRBV6-1 and TRBJ2-7, with D possibly TRBD1 on 5 matching bases. This CDR3 comprises 13 residues. Trimming stripped 8 bases from V and 1 base from J, with 12 bases between. Germline V gene lookup returns CDR1 MNHNS and CDR2 SASEGT.

The CDR3 DNA reads TGTGCCAGTAGTATAGAACCCGGCGTTGTGACAGACGAAGCTTTCTTT. Translated, it gives CASSIEPGVVTDEAFF. The rearrangement joins TRBV19 to TRBJ1-1; D is perhaps TRBD1 (5 bases). The V end lost 0 bases, the J end lost 8 bases, and 19 bases lay between the germline ends. Germline V gives CDR1 LNHDA, CDR2 SQIVND (reference sequence). This CDR3 contains 16 residues.

The gene calls are TRBV5-1 and TRBJ2-2; 10 nucleotides line up with TRBD2. V lost 3 bases and J lost 3; bases outside the gene matches: 2. CDR1 is SGHRS, CDR2 YFSETQ, per germline. This CDR3 is built from 15 residues. CDR3 amino acids: CASSSSGSHTGELFF. CDR3 bases: TGCGCCAGCAGCTCTAGCGGGAGCCACACCGGGGAGCTGTTTTTT.

In its sample, this clone was seen once. The rearrangement links TRBV5-1 to TRBJ2-4, with a weak D call TRBD1 (6 bases). Trimming took off 0 bases at V and 12 bases at J, with 13 bases between the two ends. In germline, CDR1 is SGHRS, CDR2 YFSETQ. The CDR3 loop spans 13 amino acids. CDR3 DNA: TGCGCCAGCAGCTTGGGGCAGGGGACGTGTCAGTACTTC. Amino acid sequence: CASSLGQGTCQYF.

V usage is TRBV28 and J usage is TRBJ2-1; 11 positions agree with TRBD2. The CDR3 contains 16 residues. The V gene end was trimmed by 5 bases and the J gene end by 3 bases; junction bases not matched to a gene: 6. CDR1 and CDR2 (germline): MDHEN, SYDVKM. CDR3 protein: CASSPTSGGIYNEQFF. CDR3 coding DNA: TGTGCCAGCAGTCCAACTAGCGGGGGTATCTACAATGAGCAGTTCTTC.

The chain employs TRBV28 and TRBJ1-2, with 7 bases matching TRBD1. The junction had 5 bases not matched to a gene; V was cut back by 3 bases and J by 1 base. The germline CDR1 and CDR2 sequences are MDHEN and SYDVKM. The CDR3 runs 15 residues. The CDR3 sequence is CASSFSGQINYGYTF. The CDR3 DNA is TGTGCCAGCAGTTTTTCGGGACAGATTAACTATGGCTACACCTTC.

V and J are TRBV5-5 and TRBJ2-1; 7 bases line up with TRBD2. Germline V gene sequence: CDR1 SGHKS, CDR2 YYEKEE (reference sequence). After removal of 2 bases from V and 5 bases from J, the junction contained 13 bases not matched to a gene. This CDR3 has 17 residues. The CDR3 nucleotides are TGTGCCAGCAGCTTAGGTTCGGGGGGAGCAATGGACAATGAGCAGTTCTTC. Amino acids: CASSLGSGGAMDNEQFF.

This clone was seen only a few times. The V and J genes are TRBV7-9 and TRBJ1-1, with D possibly matching TRBD1 (6 bases). Germline lookup yields CDR1 SEHNR and CDR2 FQNEAQ (reference sequence). This CDR3 region has 15 residues. V was pared by 5 bases and J by 4 bases, with 17 bases between. CDR3 amino acids: CASSTTGWFATEAFF. In nucleotides, the CDR3 is TGTGCCAGCAGCACTACAGGGTGGTTCGCCACTGAAGCTTTCTTT. Full variable domain (rest looked up from reference TRBV7-9 and TRBJ1-1): DTGVSQNPRHKITKRGQNVTFRCDPISEHNRLYWYRQTLGQGPEFLTYFQNEAQLEKSRLLSDRFSAERPKGSFSTLEIQRTEQGDSAMYLCASSTTGWFATEAFFGQGTRLTVV.

V is TRBV2 and J is TRBJ2-3, with 8 bases aligning to TRBD1. Germline V gene data show CDR1 as SNHLY and CDR2 as FYNNEI. This CDR3 contains 13 residues. J was trimmed by 6 bases and V by 1 base; bases with no gene match: 0. CDR3 nucleotide sequence: TGTGCCAGCAGTGAAGGGACAGGGGATACGCAGTATTTT. It yields the protein CASSEGTGDTQYF.

V and J are TRBV5-4 and TRBJ2-3, with D tentatively TRBD2 (5 bases). The CDR3 loop spans 17 amino acids. Germline CDR1 and CDR2: SGHNT and YYREEE (reference sequence). Trimming took off 0 bases at V and 1 base at J, with 15 bases between the two ends. The CDR3: CASSLVRGMDRTDTQYF. As DNA, the CDR3 is TGTGCCAGCAGCTTGGTCAGAGGGATGGACCGCACAGATACGCAGTATTTT.

The chain recombines TRBV21-1 with TRBJ1-5. TRBV21-1 is classified as a pseudogene. The CDR3 consists of 15 residues. CDR3: CASSKWSGCNQPQHF. CDR3 nucleotides: TGTGCCAGCAGCAAGTGGAGTGGTTGCAATCAGCCCCAGCATTTT.

This rearrangement joins TRBV7-3 to TRBJ2-2; 10 nucleotides align to TRBD2. V trimming: 3 bases; J trimming: 5 bases; junction bases outside the gene matches: 3. The CDR3 is 15 residues long. The germline gives CDR1 SGHTA, CDR2 FQGTGA. Here the CDR3 DNA reads TGTGCCAGCAGCTTCTCAGCGGGGGGGACCGGGGAGCTGTTTTTT. The encoded protein is CASSFSAGGTGELFF.

The genes are TRBV11-3 and TRBJ2-7, with 8 bases matching TRBD1. The CDR3 is 15 residues long. Trimming removed 0 bases from V and 3 bases from J; junction bases left unmatched: 4. The germline V gene encodes CDR1 SGHNT and CDR2 YENEEA. CDR3: CASSLDLGTGYEQYF. The CDR3 DNA reads TGTGCCAGCAGCTTAGATCTGGGGACAGGCTACGAGCAGTACTTC.

The chain recombines TRBV6-6 with TRBJ2-1; TRBD2 agrees at 11 bases. After removal of 4 bases from V and 4 bases from J, the junction contained 3 bases not matched to a gene. CDR3 length: 15 residues. Germline V lookup: CDR1 MNHNY, CDR2 SVGAGI (reference sequence). The CDR3 reads CASSSGTSGYNEQFF. The CDR3 DNA is TGTGCCAGCAGTTCCGGGACTAGCGGTTACAATGAGCAGTTCTTC.

A few counts support this clone. V usage is TRBV5-1 and J usage is TRBJ2-1; 10 bases map to TRBD2. Trimming at V came to 0 bases and at J to 9 bases, leaving 24 bases not matched to a gene. Germline CDR1 reads SGHRS; CDR2 reads YFSETQ. The CDR3 sequence is 21 residues long. The DNA of the CDR3 is TGCGCCAGCAGCTTGGCTAGCGGGAGAGGACCCGTTAAGGGTTCTAGGGGTGAGCAGTTCTTC. Protein product: CASSLASGRGPVKGSRGEQFF.

This clone was observed a handful of times. The chain uses TRBV28 and TRBJ2-3; 11 bases line up with TRBD2. Germline-derived CDR1 and CDR2 are MDHEN and SYDVKM. The ends lost 3 bases at V and 2 bases at J; junction bases unmatched: 7. The CDR3 runs 17 residues. The CDR3 DNA sequence: TGTGCCAGCAGTTTTACCGTAGCGGGAGGGCACACAGATACGCAGTATTTT. It specifies CASSFTVAGGHTDTQYF. The variable domain in full, with the rest retrieved from reference TRBV28 and TRBJ2-3, is DVKVTQSSRYLVKRTGEKVFLECVQDMDHENMFWYRQDPGLGLRLIYFSYDVKMKEKGDIPEGYSVSREKKERFSLILESASTNQTSMYLCASSFTVAGGHTDTQYFGPGTRLTVL.

The rearrangement joins TRBV5-5 to TRBJ1-5, with D possibly matching TRBD1 (5 bases). V dropped 0 bases and J dropped 2 bases, with 12 bases sitting between them. The CDR3 extends over 16 amino acids. Germline CDR1 reads SGHKS; CDR2 reads YYEKEE (reference sequence). The CDR3 DNA reads as TGTGCCAGCAGCTTGGTGGGGGGAAAACGCAATCAGCCCCAGCATTTT. Its translation is CASSLVGGKRNQPQHF. Full variable domain (remainder filled in from reference TRBV5-5 and TRBJ1-5): DAGVTQSPTHLIKTRGQQVTLRCSPISGHKSVSWYQQVLGQGPQFIFQYYEKEERGRGNFPDRFSARQFPNYSSELNVNALLLGDSALYLCASSLVGGKRNQPQHFGDGTRLSIL.

The chain links TRBV19 to TRBJ2-7, with no clear D. CDR3 length: 13 residues. CDR1 is LNHDA and CDR2 is SQIVND in the germline V gene (reference sequence). The germline V and J ends were trimmed by 8 bases and 5 bases, with 16 bases remaining between them. The CDR3 region is CASRSTLTNEQYF. CDR3 in DNA: TGTGCCAGTCGGTCAACTCTAACCAACGAGCAGTACTTC.

This clone was counted only a few times. The CDR3 region is CASSRTLGDTGELFF. CDR3 coding DNA: TGCGCCAGCAGCCGGACATTAGGGGACACCGGGGAGCTGTTTTTT. The chain couples TRBV4-1 to TRBJ2-2; tentatively, D is TRBD1 (5 bases). CDR3 length equals 15 residues. Trimming left V 4 bases short and J 3 bases short, with 12 bases between. Germline values: CDR1 MGHRA, CDR2 YSYEKL.

The chain uses TRBV6-5 and TRBJ2-6; no clear D. CDR1 is MNHEY and CDR2 is SVGAGI in the germline V gene. Trimming pared 2 bases from V and 4 bases from J, leaving 9 bases between. The CDR3 loop spans 15 amino acids. The CDR3 DNA is TGTGCCAGCAGTTACCGGGTTTACGGGGCCAACGTCCTGACTTTC. Its translation is CASSYRVYGANVLTF.